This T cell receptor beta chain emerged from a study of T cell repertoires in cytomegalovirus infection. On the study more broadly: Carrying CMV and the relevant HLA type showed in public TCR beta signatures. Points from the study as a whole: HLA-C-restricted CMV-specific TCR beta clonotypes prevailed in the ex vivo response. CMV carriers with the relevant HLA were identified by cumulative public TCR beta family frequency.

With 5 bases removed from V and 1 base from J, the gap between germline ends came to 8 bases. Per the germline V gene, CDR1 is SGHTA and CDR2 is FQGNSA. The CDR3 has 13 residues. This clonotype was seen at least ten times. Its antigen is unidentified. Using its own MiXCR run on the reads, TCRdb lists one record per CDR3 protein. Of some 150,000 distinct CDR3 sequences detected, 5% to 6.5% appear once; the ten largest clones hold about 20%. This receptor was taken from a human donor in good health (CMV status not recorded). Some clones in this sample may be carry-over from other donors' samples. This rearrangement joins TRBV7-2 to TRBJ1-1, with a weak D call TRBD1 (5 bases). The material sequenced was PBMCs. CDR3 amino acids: CASSLGENTEAFF. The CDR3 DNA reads TGTGCCAGCAGCCTAGGGGAGAACACTGAAGCTTTCTTT.